This is a list of T cell receptor beta chains from one sample in a study of cytomegalovirus exposure and HLA in healthy donors. Generated by immunoSEQ multiplex PCR, the TCRdb table keeps only in-frame clones and is missing some. Of over 80,000 clones listed, around 73% are singletons. Sequencing used PBMCs. The receptors originated from a man aged 40-49 years in good health and CMV-seronegative. Each CDR3 is given with its conserved first and last residue. The D gene is left open where the match is weak. Only part of the rows carry a size: once, few, many, or a class if the clone is expanded.

abundance	v_gene	j_gene	d_gene	CDR3nt	CDR3aa
.	TRBV5-6	TRBJ1-4	.	TGTGCCAGCAGCGGTCGGTGGGCAGAAGCTGGAGAAAAACTGTTTTTT	CASSGRWAEAGEKLFF
.	TRBV7-9	TRBJ2-5	.	TGTGCCAGCAGCCCTAAGAGCGTCAACGAGACCCAGTACTTC	CASSPKSVNETQYF
.	TRBV11-2	TRBJ1-4	TRBD1	TGTGCCAGCAGCTCGATCAGGGGGCGCGGTGAAAAACTGTTTTTT	CASSSIRGRGEKLFF
.	TRBV2	TRBJ2-5	TRBD1	TGTGCCAGCAGTGACAGGGGGCCGGAGACCCAGTACTTC	CASSDRGPETQYF
.	TRBV4-1	TRBJ2-2	TRBD2	TGCGCCAGCAGCCCAACCGCGCCCGGGGGGGCCATCGGGGAGCTGTTTTTT	CASSPTAPGGAIGELFF
.	TRBV7-8	TRBJ1-2	.	TGTGCCAGCAGCTCAAGGACAGCTGGGTTCTATGGCTACACCTTC	CASSSRTAGFYGYTF
.	TRBV2	TRBJ2-2	.	TGTGCCAGCAGTGAAGCAACTTACACCGGGGAGCTGTTTTTT	CASSEATYTGELFF
.	TRBV5-1	TRBJ2-7	.	TGCGCCAGCAGCTTGGCCCAGGGATTCTCCGAGCAGTACTTC	CASSLAQGFSEQYF
.	TRBV7-8	TRBJ2-6	TRBD1	TGTGCCAGCAGCCCTAGGACAGGGAGAGGTGCTGGGGCCAACGTCCTGACTTTC	CASSPRTGRGAGANVLTF
.	TRBV5-1	TRBJ2-2	TRBD1	TGCGCCAGCAGCTTGTATTTAACCGGGACAGGGGCCGGGGAGCTGTTTTTT	CASSLYLTGTGAGELFF
.	TRBV7-6	TRBJ2-7	TRBD1	TGTGCCAGCAGCCGTCCCGGGACAGGCTCCTACGAGCAGTACTTC	CASSRPGTGSYEQYF
once	TRBV9	TRBJ1-1	.	TGTGCCAGCAGCGTAGAGACAGTAATGAACACTGAAGCTTTCTTT	CASSVETVMNTEAFF
.	TRBV13	TRBJ2-4	.	TGTGCCAGCAGCTTCGCCGGGGGCAAAAACATTCAGTACTTC	CASSFAGGKNIQYF
.	TRBV9	TRBJ1-2	.	TGTGCCAGCAGCGCGACGGGGGGCCCCTATGGCTACACCTTC	CASSATGGPYGYTF
.	TRBV5-4	TRBJ2-5	TRBD2	TGTGCCAGCAGCTTGGGGGGGAGGGACTTTTACTCCGCCCAAGAGACCCAGTACTTC	CASSLGGRDFYSAQETQYF
.	TRBV4-1	TRBJ2-7	.	TGCGCCAGCAGCCCCCAAGGGGTGACAGCCACCTACGAGCAGTACTTC	CASSPQGVTATYEQYF
.	TRBV2	TRBJ2-1	TRBD1	TGTGCCAGCAGTCACGGACAGGGGGCAAGCAATGAGCAGTTCTTC	CASSHGQGASNEQFF
.	TRBV2	TRBJ2-5	TRBD2	TGTGCCAGCAGTTTAGCGGGAGTGCAAGAGACCCAGTACTTC	CASSLAGVQETQYF